The rows below give T cell receptor beta chains drawn from one sample of a study of T cell responses to AZD1222 COVID-19 vaccine. Here immunoSEQ multiplex PCR was the method, and the copy in TCRdb shows in-frame clones only, minus some. The sample carries fewer than 80,000 clones, 70% to 90% recorded once. Sample: peripheral blood, taken 28 days after the second dose of the MenACWY control vaccine. These receptors all come from an adult who received the MenACWY meningococcal vaccine as a control. Both conserved end residues are part of each CDR3. The D gene is left open where the match is weak. Clone size is stated in some rows and not others, as once, few, many or a class when expanded.

TRBV5-5	TRBJ1-3	NA	NA	TGTGCCAGCAGCTCGGGGGGACCCTCTGGAAACACCATATATTTT	CASSSGGPSGNTIYF
TRBV5-1	TRBJ1-4	NA	NA	TGCGCCAGCAGAGGCGCAGGGCCGGGTGAAAAACTGTTTTTT	CASRGAGPGEKLFF
TRBV25-1	TRBJ1-2	NA	NA	TGTGCCAGCAGTGCCACAACAGGTCGTGGGCACTATGGCTACACCTTC	CASSATTGRGHYGYTF
TRBV18	TRBJ2-4	NA	TRBD1	TGTGCCAGCTCACCTCCCGGGACAGAGAGACACAAAAACATTCAGTACTTC	CASSPPGTERHKNIQYF
TRBV15	TRBJ2-3	NA	TRBD2	TGTGCCACCAGCAGAACCCCGGGGCTAGCGGGAGATACGCAGTATTTT	CATSRTPGLAGDTQYF
TRBV15	TRBJ1-1	NA	NA	TGTGCCACCAGCAGAGGGGCTAACAGGGACCCTGAAGCTTTCTTT	CATSRGANRDPEAFF
TRBV2	TRBJ2-3	NA	TRBD1	TGTGCCAGCAGTGAAGTCACAGGGGGCGGGAAGAAGACAGATACGCAGTATTTT	CASSEVTGGGKKTDTQYF
TRBV6-4	TRBJ2-2	NA	TRBD1	TGTGCCAGCAGACCGACAGGGGGGGCCGGGGAGCTGTTTTTT	CASRPTGGAGELFF
TRBV7-2	TRBJ2-7	NA	NA	TGTGCCAGCAGCTTAGAAACAGGGAATCGGGCCGAGCAGTACTTC	CASSLETGNRAEQYF
TRBV30	TRBJ1-1	NA	NA	TGTGCCTGGAGTGTGGAGGGTAGAGGTACTGAAGCTTTCTTT	CAWSVEGRGTEAFF
TRBV28	TRBJ1-2	NA	TRBD1	TGTGCCAGCAGTTCGACAGGGAAGAACTATGGCTACACCTTC	CASSSTGKNYGYTF
TRBV10-3	TRBJ1-6	NA	NA	TGTGCCATCAGTGAGTCGACGACAGAAAATTCACCCCTCCACTTT	CAISESTTENSPLHF
TRBV18	TRBJ1-4	NA	TRBD1	TGTGCCAGCTCACCGGAGACAGGGGCACGGGGTAATGAAAAACTGTTTTTT	CASSPETGARGNEKLFF
TRBV6-5	TRBJ1-2	NA	TRBD1	TGTGCCAGCAGACCTCGACAGGGGTATAACTATGGCTACACCTTC	CASRPRQGYNYGYTF
TRBV2	TRBJ1-1	NA	NA	TGTGCCAGCAGTGAGTTCTCCACTGAAGCTTTCTTT	CASSEFSTEAFF
TRBV6-5	TRBJ1-6	NA	TRBD1	TGTGCCAGCAGTTTATGGACAGGGGTTAATTCACCCCTCCACTTT	CASSLWTGVNSPLHF
TRBV6-2/TRBV6-3	TRBJ2-1	NA	NA	TGTGCCAGCAGTTACACTAGCTGGGATGAGCAGTTCTTC	CASSYTSWDEQFF
TRBV9	TRBJ2-1	once	TRBD2	TGTGCCAGCAGCCCGGGACTAGCGGTTAACAATGAGCAGTTCTTC	CASSPGLAVNNEQFF
TRBV19	TRBJ2-5	few	TRBD2	TGTGCCAGTAGTATACAGCGGGGGATGTTCGAGACCCAGTACTTC	CASSIQRGMFETQYF
TRBV18	TRBJ1-2	NA	TRBD1	TGTGCCAGCTCACCCCCGACAGGGGGCTCCGCTGGCTACACCTTC	CASSPPTGGSAGYTF
TRBV4-1	TRBJ1-4	NA	NA	TGCGCCAGCAGCCAAGGCCGGTCTAATGAAAAACTGTTTTTT	CASSQGRSNEKLFF
TRBV12-3/TRBV12-4	TRBJ1-1	NA	TRBD1	TGTGCCGGCGGGACAGCCAACACTGAAGCTTTCTTT	CAGGTANTEAFF
TRBV15	TRBJ1-2	NA	NA	TGTGCCACCAGCAGAGAAAGGGGCATAGGGGGCTACACCTTC	CATSRERGIGGYTF
TRBV30	TRBJ2-2	NA	TRBD2	TGTGCCTGGAGTGCTAGCGGGGTCGACACCGGGGAGCTGTTTTTT	CAWSASGVDTGELFF
TRBV5-4	TRBJ2-7	NA	TRBD1	TGTGCCAGCAGCTTGGCCGGGACAGGGAGCTACGAGCAGTACTTC	CASSLAGTGSYEQYF
TRBV14	TRBJ2-2	NA	NA	TGTGCCAGCAGCCAGAATCTAGCAACCGGGGAGCTGTTTTTT	CASSQNLATGELFF
TRBV3-1/TRBV3-2	TRBJ1-1	NA	TRBD1	TGTGCCTGTCGACAGGGGGCTGGAACTGAAGCTTTCTTT	CACRQGAGTEAFF
TRBV6-5	TRBJ1-4	NA	TRBD1	TGTGCCAGCAGTCGGGGACAGGATGAAAAACTGTTTTTT	CASSRGQDEKLFF
TRBV11-2	TRBJ1-1	NA	NA	TGTGCCAGCAGCCTCCCGGGGAACAGGGACACTGAAGCTTTCTTT	CASSLPGNRDTEAFF
TRBV7-2	TRBJ1-1	NA	NA	TGTGCCAGCAGCTTAAGGACTGAAGCTTTCTTT	CASSLRTEAFF
TRBV6-5	TRBJ1-5	NA	TRBD1	TGTGCCAGCAGTTCCGGGAGACAGGGAAGCAATCAGCCCCAGCATTTT	CASSSGRQGSNQPQHF
TRBV19	TRBJ1-1	NA	NA	TGTGCCAGTATCCATGACGCCGACACTGAAGCTTTCTTT	CASIHDADTEAFF
TRBV28	TRBJ2-3	NA	NA	TGTGCCAGCAGTTTATTAGGTCCCGAAGGCACAGATACGCAGTATTTT	CASSLLGPEGTDTQYF
TRBV5-1	TRBJ1-2	NA	NA	TGCGCCAGCATGGGGGACACAATTAACTATGGCTACACCTTC	CASMGDTINYGYTF
TRBV9	TRBJ2-5	NA	NA	TGTGCCAGCAGCGACGCAGGGAAAGAGACCCAGTACTTC	CASSDAGKETQYF
TRBV4-3	TRBJ1-1	NA	NA	TGCGCCAGCAGCCAAGTTGGAGGGAGGAGCCCTGAAGCTTTCTTT	CASSQVGGRSPEAFF
TRBV4-1	TRBJ2-1	NA	NA	TGCGCCAGCAGCCAAGTGGACATGATTTACTACAATGAGCAGTTCTTC	CASSQVDMIYYNEQFF
TRBV3-1/TRBV3-2	TRBJ1-1	NA	NA	TGTGCCAGCAGCCGATCGACAGGCCCGAACACTGAAGCTTTCTTT	CASSRSTGPNTEAFF
TRBV19	TRBJ2-5	few	TRBD2	TGTGCCAGTAGTGAGGGACTAGCGGAGATCCAAGAGACCCAGTACTTC	CASSEGLAEIQETQYF
TRBV30	TRBJ1-1	NA	NA	TGTGCCTGGAGTGTTGGGACCTACACTGAAGCTTTCTTT	CAWSVGTYTEAFF
TRBV7-3	TRBJ2-2	NA	TRBD2	TGTGCCAGCAGCCCCGTAGCGGGGGGGTCCGCCGGGGAGCTGTTTTTT	CASSPVAGGSAGELFF
TRBV5-1	TRBJ1-6	NA	NA	TGCGCCAGCAGCGACGGATCGTATAATTCACCCCTCCACTTT	CASSDGSYNSPLHF
TRBV16	TRBJ1-2	NA	TRBD1	TGTGCCAGCAGCCAATCAGGGACAGGGGCCTATGGCTACACCTTC	CASSQSGTGAYGYTF
TRBV4-3	TRBJ1-2	NA	NA	TGCGCCAGCAGCCAAGATCTAGCCCCGGCCGGCTATGGCTACACCTTC	CASSQDLAPAGYGYTF
TRBV2	TRBJ2-1	NA	TRBD2	TGTGCCAGCAGGACTAGCACGAGCTCCTACAATGAGCAGTTCTTC	CASRTSTSSYNEQFF
TRBV9	TRBJ2-2	once	NA	TGTGCCAGCAGCCCCCGGAGTGCGGCCGACACCGGGGAGCTGTTTTTT	CASSPRSAADTGELFF